The present TCR beta chain was sequenced within a study of blood T cells in healthy people across ages (dated by TCRdb to the mid-2010s). About the study as a whole: In model experiments, template switching captured roughly one uniquely barcoded TCR beta cDNA molecule for every two T cells. To avoid experimental bias, donors of different ages were distributed randomly across sequencing lanes. The study measured age-related changes in TCR beta repertoire diversity using deep sequencing normalized with unique cDNA molecular identifiers. Donors were grouped into four age groups: young (average approximately 15 years), middle-aged (roughly 40), aged (roughly 67) and long-lived (approximately 78). Two additional independent replicas of 1 million unique cDNA reads from the same blood draw were analyzed for two donors (one aged 18 to 30 and one aged 80 or older).

Library construction relied on 5' RACE. The instrument was an Illumina HiSeq 2500. A second roughly 7 to 11 cycle PCR used a sample-barcoded 5' primer and a J-beta primer mix. A template-switch 5' adaptor carrying 12 random nucleotides introduced a unique molecular identifier onto each TCR beta cDNA molecule. At least 3 million CDR3-containing paired-end reads were obtained from each sample. The Mint cDNA synthesis kit, primed by a TRBC-specific oligonucleotide, was used to synthesize first-strand cDNA from all RNA. Following uracil-DNA glycosylase treatment, a first 18-cycle PCR with universal primers M1SS and BC2_uni_R was performed on all cDNA. The study's own analysis went as follows. Normalization of each sample was performed by random selection of 1 million high-quality reads, each carrying a distinct molecular identifier. Instead of being binned into consensus sequences, reads that shared molecular identifiers were thrown out. MiTCR, run with a Q25 quality threshold and the strictest error-elimination algorithm, handled CDR3 identification, clonotype clustering and error correction. Lower-bound total TCR beta diversity was estimated with a nonparametric unseen species model using Euler transformation. Clones were called with MiXCR by TCRdb after fastp trimmed the public reads at Q25, and only in-frame beta chains were retained. Here each entry gathers all rows of one CDR3 protein and keeps the most common genes and DNA. The V and J calls were determined by TCRdb, not by the authors. Recorded for this sample are roughly 700,000 distinct CDR3 sequences; roughly 49% of them occurred a single time. The ten most abundant clones make up roughly 34% of the sample.

Overall results and qualifications from the work: As age increased, observed TCR beta diversity per million T cells dropped in a roughly linear way, and a significant reduction was already evident by age 40. The long-lived group showed more naive CD4+ T cells, fewer expanded clones and increased TCR diversity than the aged group, suggesting age selection. Estimates of total diversity based on one million sequenced T cells were regarded as lower bounds and as underestimates. Since profiling was done on bulk unsorted PBMCs, naive and antigen-experienced compartments could not be conclusively compared. Observed TCR beta diversity correlated strongly with the percentage of naive T cells measured by flow cytometry. Because donor CMV infection status was unknown, age-related changes in expanded clonotypes were potentially confounded.

Donors were 35 to 40 systemically healthy Caucasian individuals from Russia aged roughly 6 to 100 years. Around 10 milliliters of peripheral blood were collected from each donor into EDTA-treated Vacutainer tubes. Ficoll-Paque density-gradient centrifugation was used to isolate PBMCs, with at least 6 million obtained per sample. Total RNA, at least 6 micrograms per sample, was extracted from PBMCs with Trizol reagent. The percentages of naive CD45RAhigh/CD27high T cells were determined by flow cytometry on a PBMC aliquot from every donor. Points on this clonotype: Its antigen is not yet known. Base qualities were left out, and no much larger clone turns up one base away.

Trimming removed 3 bases from V and 6 bases from J; the gene matches leave 8 bases unexplained. CDR1 MGHDK and CDR2 SYGVNS were looked up in the germline V gene. The CDR3 covers 16 residues, taking in both the cysteine and the phenylalanine. CDR3 DNA only is kept here, 48 bases in frame from base 1. Material for sequencing was blood. The source is a woman in her fifties or sixties in good health. The chain joins TRBV25-1 to TRBJ2-1; 10 central bases correspond to TRBD2. The CDR3 protein sequence reads: CASSEPSGRESNEQFF. The nucleotide sequence is given as TGTGCCAGCAGTGAGCCGAGCGGGAGGGAGTCCAATGAGCAGTTCTTC.